This T cell receptor beta chain was sequenced for a study of cytomegalovirus exposure and HLA in healthy donors. Concerning this clone itself: Antigen specificity is unknown.

The method was immunoSEQ multiplex PCR; TCRdb's version includes in-frame clones alone and lacks a portion of them. The sample carries more than 130,000 clones, 85% to 90% recorded once. The donors were part of the roughly 120-subject validation cohort, which stood apart from the roughly 700-subject first cohort. Whole-study findings and limits: Many donors shared some public TCRs, even though most TCR sequences were rare. Later, an analysis found that TCR clusters from the first cohort tended to co-occur in the 90 to 150 validation repertoires.

Germline assignment: CDR1 MGHRA and CDR2 YSYEKL. With 0 bases removed from V and 4 bases from J, the gap between germline ends came to 10 bases. The CDR3 length is 15 residues. This TCR was sampled from a woman younger than 35 in good health and CMV-seropositive. The V and J genes are TRBV4-1 and TRBJ1-5; D is ambiguous. Sequencing used PBMCs. CDR3 nucleotides: TGCGCCAGCAGCCAAGAGGGTGTACAGAATCAGCCCCAGCATTTT. It codes for CASSQEGVQNQPQHF.